Each of the 18 T cell receptor beta chains below was sequenced from the same sample in a study of blood T cell repertoires in COVID-19. The data were produced by immunoSEQ multiplex PCR, yet TCRdb's version contains in-frame clones alone and is incomplete. In the table there are around 70,000 clones, about nine tenths of which are singletons. Sequencing used peripheral blood. These receptors were obtained from a human donor in a cohort sampled during active COVID-19.

This sequence joins TRBV11-2 and TRBJ1-2; unclear D gene. Trimming took off 0 bases at V and 2 bases at J, with 7 bases between the two ends. Germline values: CDR1 SGHAT, CDR2 FQNNGV. CDR3 length: 14 amino acids. CDR3 coding DNA: TGTGCCAGCAGCTTAGAGGCAGTAAACTATGGCTACACCTTC. This encodes CASSLEAVNYGYTF.

V gene TRBV5-1 combines with J gene TRBJ1-2; 7 bases are a match to TRBD1. The CDR3 has 13 residues. Germline V gene data show CDR1 as SGHRS and CDR2 as YFSETQ. With V trimmed by 4 bases and J by 4 bases, 4 bases remained unmatched. The DNA of the CDR3 is TGCGCCAGCAGCACAGGGGAAGGCTATGGCTACACCTTC. Translation gives CASSTGEGYGYTF.

The chain carries TRBV18 and TRBJ2-3; TRBD1 matches at 9 bases. Per the germline V gene, CDR1 is KGHSH and CDR2 is LQKENI. The CDR3 is made up of 17 amino acids. Unmatched junction bases numbered 7, after V lost 0 bases and J lost 3 bases. This chain's CDR3 is CASSPPVGTGRTDTQYF. The CDR3 DNA is TGTGCCAGCTCACCACCGGTGGGGACAGGGAGGACAGATACGCAGTATTTT.

The rearrangement joins TRBV7-6 to TRBJ2-5; D not resolved. Per the germline V gene, CDR1 is SGHVS and CDR2 is FNYEAQ. The V and J ends lost 4 bases and 2 bases respectively, with 8 bases between them. This CDR3 has 13 amino acids. For the CDR3, the DNA is TGTGCCAGCAGCTCCTTGGAGCAAGAGACCCAGTACTTC. Its translation: CASSSLEQETQYF. The full variable domain, rest sourced from reference TRBV7-6 and TRBJ2-5, is GAGVSQSPRYKVTKRGQDVALRCDPISGHVSLYWYRQALGQGPEFLTYFNYEAQQDKSGLPNDRFSAERPEGSISTLTIQRTEQRDSAMYRCASSSLEQETQYFGPGTRLLVL.

V gene TRBV28 combines with J gene TRBJ1-1; 8 bases match TRBD1. With V trimmed by 7 bases and J by 6 bases, 16 bases remained unmatched. The CDR3 spans 16 residues. CDR1 and CDR2 from the germline V gene are MDHEN and SYDVKM. This CDR3 is CASNPPPGQATSEAFF. CDR3 in DNA: TGTGCCAGCAACCCTCCTCCGGGACAGGCAACATCTGAAGCTTTCTTT.

This chain links TRBV6-5 with TRBJ2-5, with D tentatively TRBD2 (6 bases). Germline CDR1 MNHEY, CDR2 SVGAGI. V was trimmed by 6 bases and J by 4 bases, leaving 15 bases between them. The CDR3 covers 14 residues. CDR3 protein: CASSPNGGGETQYF. DNA for the CDR3: TGTGCCAGCAGCCCGAACGGGGGTGGAGAGACCCAGTACTTC.

CDR3 coding DNA: TGTGCCAGCAGCTTACAACTAGCAGATACGCAGTATTTT. Its translation is CASSLQLADTQYF. This chain uses TRBV7-3 with TRBJ2-3, with D possibly matching TRBD2 (5 bases). CDR3 length: 13 residues. V was trimmed by 2 bases and J by 4 bases, leaving 7 bases between them. From germline, CDR1 is SGHTA and CDR2 FQGTGA.

The gene calls are TRBV5-1 and TRBJ2-3, with TRBD2 matching 10 bases. The V gene's germline CDR1 is SGHRS and CDR2 YFSETQ. The V segment lost 5 bases and the J segment 4 bases; nucleotides outside the gene matches: 7. The CDR3 is 15 amino acids. The CDR3: CASRGSGGLADTQYF. DNA of the CDR3: TGCGCCAGCAGGGGTAGCGGGGGGCTCGCAGATACGCAGTATTTT.

The chain joins TRBV30 to TRBJ2-4; perhaps TRBD2 as D (6 bases). There are 16 residues in the CDR3. V dropped 0 bases and J dropped 0 bases, with 12 bases sitting between them. Germline values: CDR1 GTSNPN, CDR2 SVGIG (reference sequence). CDR3 nucleotide sequence: TGTGCCTGGAGTGTAAGACTAGACCTAGCCAAAAACATTCAGTACTTC. This sequence encodes CAWSVRLDLAKNIQYF.

The chain carries TRBV5-1 and TRBJ2-2, with a possible D match to TRBD1 (6 bases). The germline V gene encodes CDR1 SGHRS and CDR2 YFSETQ. V dropped 4 bases and J dropped 3 bases, with 13 bases sitting between them. The CDR3 runs 15 residues. The CDR3 loop reads CASSPSDSHTGELFF. The DNA for the CDR3 is TGCGCCAGCAGCCCATCGGACAGCCACACCGGGGAGCTGTTTTTT.

The V call is TRBV3-1 (or the pseudogene TRBV3-2), the J call TRBJ2-7, with 10 bases identical to TRBD2. The CDR3 is 14 amino acids. Germline-derived CDR1 and CDR2 are LGHDT and YNNKEL (reference sequence). Trimming removed 8 bases from V and 3 bases from J; junction bases left unmatched: 7. This chain's CDR3 is CASRASGSNYEQYF. In DNA, the CDR3 is TGTGCCAGCCGAGCTAGCGGGAGCAACTACGAGCAGTACTTC.

CDR3 loop: CASSGQLNYGYTF. In DNA form, the CDR3 reads TGTGCCAGCAGTGGACAGCTAAACTATGGCTACACCTTC. V usage is TRBV6-2 or TRBV6-3 and J usage is TRBJ1-2, with D perhaps TRBD1 (6 bases). CDR3 length equals 13 residues. V shed 5 bases and J shed 2 bases, with 9 bases lying between them. The germline V gene encodes CDR1 MNHEY and CDR2 SVGEGT.

A single count supports this clone. The chain recombines TRBV28 with TRBJ1-1, with TRBD1 matching over 10 bases. Germline-derived CDR1 and CDR2 are MDHEN and SYDVKM. The CDR3 runs to 20 residues. Losses at the gene ends were 1 base for V and 3 bases for J; bases not matched to a gene: 17. DNA of the CDR3: TGTGCCAGCAGTTTATCCAAATGGTGGGGGACAGGGGAAGAGGACACTGAAGCTTTCTTT. Its translation is CASSLSKWWGTGEEDTEAFF.

This sequence joins TRBV6-4 and TRBJ2-1; no definite D call. V lost 5 bases, J lost 0 bases, and 11 bases lay in between. Germline-derived CDR1 and CDR2 are MRHNA and SNTAGT. The CDR3 loop spans 15 amino acids. The CDR3 DNA is TGTGCCAGCAGTCCTGATCCTAGCTCCTACAATGAGCAGTTCTTC. It translates to CASSPDPSSYNEQFF.

CDR3 sequence: CATSERTGKHYEQYF. Here the CDR3 DNA reads TGTGCCACCAGTGAACGAACAGGTAAGCACTACGAGCAGTACTTC. The V gene is TRBV24-1, the J gene TRBJ2-7, with D possibly matching TRBD1 (5 bases). V was clipped by 4 bases and J by 3 bases, with 15 bases between them. This CDR3 region has 15 residues. Germline CDR1 reads KGHDR; CDR2 reads SFDVKD.

In this sample, this clone turned up once. The chain is built from TRBV5-4 and TRBJ2-1, with 10 bases that match TRBD1. Germline CDR1 SGHNT, CDR2 YYREEE (reference sequence). The CDR3 has 14 residues. The junction had 2 bases not matched to a gene; V was cut back by 4 bases and J by 4 bases. The CDR3 bases are TGTGCCAGCAGCCCGGGACAGGGGTACAATGAGCAGTTCTTC. It is translated as CASSPGQGYNEQFF.

The chain combines TRBV28 with TRBJ2-7, with unresolved D. This CDR3 spans 11 amino acids. Trimming took off 2 bases at V and 4 bases at J, with 3 bases between the two ends. CDR1 is MDHEN, CDR2 SYDVKM, per germline. The CDR3 nucleotides are TGTGCCAGCAGTTTACGGTACGAGCAGTACTTC. Translated: CASSLRYEQYF.

The V and J genes are TRBV6-2 or TRBV6-3 and TRBJ2-7, with 7 bases fitting TRBD1. The CDR3 sequence is 15 residues long. Germline V gene lookup returns CDR1 MNHEY and CDR2 SVGEGT. V trimming: 4 bases; J trimming: 3 bases; junction bases outside the gene matches: 9. This chain's CDR3 is CASSSTDRFDYEQYF. DNA of the CDR3: TGTGCCAGCAGTTCCACGGACAGGTTTGACTACGAGCAGTACTTC.